A single sample is the source of the 27 T cell receptor beta chains below, sequenced in a study of identical twins. Using its own MiXCR run on the 5' RACE reads, TCRdb lists one record per CDR3 protein. In the table there are hundreds of thousands of distinct CDR3 sequences, roughly a tenth of which are singletons. The sequencing sample was made of memory (CD45RO+) T cells sorted from blood. The receptors originated from a woman between 18 and 29 years old in good health.

This clonotype was seen only a few times. The chain links TRBV3-1 to TRBJ2-2; a weak D match, TRBD2 (6 bases). The CDR3 spans 14 residues. Germline CDR1 LGHDT, CDR2 YNNKEL (reference sequence). Trimming cost V 2 bases and J 6 bases, with 10 bases left between them. CDR3 DNA: TGTGCCAGCAGCCAACTGGGGGGACCCGGGGAGCTGTTTTTT. Encoded protein: CASSQLGGPGELFF.

In this sample, this clonotype turned up a few times. The chain links TRBV5-5 to TRBJ2-2; D is tentatively TRBD1 or TRBD2 (5 bases each). V gave up 0 bases and J gave up 7 bases, with 10 bases separating them. Germline lookup yields CDR1 SGHKS and CDR2 YYEKEE (reference sequence). This CDR3 has 14 residues. CDR3 protein: CASSLVRGHGELFF. DNA of the CDR3: TGTGCCAGCAGCTTGGTACGGGGCCACGGGGAGCTGTTTTTT.

The J gene is TRBJ2-5, the V gene TRBV1. TRBV1 is recorded as a pseudogene. The length of the CDR3 is 15 residues. CDR3 sequence (DNA): TGCACCAGCAGCCGAGACCAACGGTACCAAGAGACCCAGTACTTC. This sequence encodes CTSSRDQRYQETQYF.

This clonotype was counted a few times. V usage is TRBV7-2 and J usage is TRBJ1-2; D not certain. Germline V lookup: CDR1 SGHTA, CDR2 FQGNSA. The CDR3 covers 13 residues. Trimming took off 4 bases at V and 4 bases at J, with 10 bases between the two ends. This CDR3 is CASSSLGPYGYTF. The CDR3 DNA follows: TGTGCCAGCAGCTCCCTAGGGCCCTATGGCTACACCTTC.

The J gene is TRBJ2-1, the V gene TRBV5-1; no reliable D call. Trimming took off 0 bases at V and 6 bases at J, with 7 bases between the two ends. Per germline, CDR1 SGHRS and CDR2 YFSETQ. The CDR3 sequence is 13 residues long. Here the CDR3 DNA reads TGCGCCAGCAGCTTGGGGTCAGCCAATGAGCAGTTCTTC. Encoded protein: CASSLGSANEQFF. The whole variable domain, filled in from reference TRBV5-1 and TRBJ2-1, reads KAGVTQTPRYLIKTRGQQVTLSCSPISGHRSVSWYQQTPGQGLQFLFEYFSETQRNKGNFPGRFSGRQFSNSRSEMNVSTLELGDSALYLCASSLGSANEQFFGPGTRLTVL.

This clonotype was seen only a few times. This rearrangement joins TRBV25-1 to TRBJ2-3, with D maybe TRBD2 (6 bases). The CDR3 spans 17 residues. Trimming shortened V by 2 bases and J by 7 bases, and 22 bases separated the two germline ends. The germline V gene has CDR1 MGHDK and CDR2 SYGVNS. CDR3 sequence (DNA): TGTGCCAGCAGTGAAGACCCCTTGACTAGTGATACATATACGCAGTATTTT. Protein product: CASSEDPLTSDTYTQYF. The full variable domain, its missing parts supplied by reference TRBV25-1 and TRBJ2-3, is EADIYQTPRYLVIGTGKKITLECSQTMGHDKMYWYQQDPGMELHLIHYSYGVNSTEKGDLSSESTVSRIRTEHFPLTLESARPSHTSQYLCASSEDPLTSDTYTQYFGPGTRLTVL.

In nucleotides, the CDR3 is TGTGCCTTCTGGACAGGAGAAGCTTTCTTT. Its protein product is CAFWTGEAFF. The J gene is TRBJ1-1, the V gene TRBV30, with 7 bases that match TRBD1. This CDR3 is built from 10 residues. J lost 8 bases, V lost 7 bases, and 4 bases had no gene match. CDR1 and CDR2 (germline): GTSNPN, SVGIG (reference sequence).

V gene TRBV5-1 combines with J gene TRBJ1-4, with D perhaps TRBD1 (6 bases). V was clipped by 7 bases and J by 4 bases, with 20 bases between them. Germline CDR1 is SGHRS and CDR2 is YFSETQ. The CDR3 spans 16 residues. The CDR3 here is CASVLGSGTHNEKLFF. Written as DNA, the CDR3 is TGCGCCAGCGTCTTGGGATCCGGGACACATAATGAAAAACTGTTTTTT.

Here the CDR3 DNA reads TGTGCCAGCTCACCAGGAGCGGGAGTGGGGAACGAGCAGTACTTC. It encodes CASSPGAGVGNEQYF. The V and J genes are TRBV18 and TRBJ2-7, with 8 bases aligning to TRBD2. Germline-derived CDR1 and CDR2 are KGHSH and LQKENI. The V and J ends lost 2 bases and 5 bases, in that order; junction bases with no gene match: 8. The CDR3 runs 15 residues.

This clonotype was seen many times. The rearrangement uses TRBV7-2 and TRBJ2-5; D remains ambiguous. The CDR3 length is 12 residues. Germline V gene sequence: CDR1 SGHTA, CDR2 FQGNSA. Trimming left V 7 bases short and J 3 bases short, with 9 bases between. For the CDR3, the DNA is TGTGCCAGCACCCCAGCCGAAGAGACCCAGTACTTC. The encoded protein is CASTPAEETQYF.

This clonotype has only a few counts. This chain joins TRBV6-5 and TRBJ2-2; no definite D call. The germline V gene encodes CDR1 MNHEY and CDR2 SVGAGI. The CDR3 totals 13 residues. With 2 bases removed from V and 6 bases from J, the gap between germline ends came to 7 bases. As DNA, the CDR3 is TGTGCCAGCAGTTACAAGGCTTCCGGGGAGCTGTTTTTT. Translating it yields CASSYKASGELFF.

The chain has TRBV5-8 and TRBJ1-3; no clear D. There are 15 residues in the CDR3. V dropped 2 bases and J dropped 3 bases, with 12 bases sitting between them. CDR1 and CDR2 (germline): SGHTS, YDEGEE. This CDR3 is CASSFPRGGGNTIYF. The CDR3 region has the DNA TGTGCCAGCAGCTTTCCCCGGGGTGGTGGAAACACCATATATTTT. The entire variable domain, with the rest obtained from reference TRBV5-8 and TRBJ1-3, is as follows: EAGVTQSPTHLIKTRGQQATLRCSPISGHTSVYWYQQALGLGLQFLLWYDEGEERNRGNFPPRFSGRQFPNYSSELNVNALELEDSALYLCASSFPRGGGNTIYFGEGSWLTVV.

The V and J genes are TRBV27 and TRBJ2-7, with D possibly TRBD1 on 5 matching bases. V was pared by 6 bases and J by 0 bases, with 9 bases between. CDR1 MNHEY and CDR2 SMNVEV come from the germline V gene (reference sequence). This CDR3 region has 13 residues. The CDR3 DNA reads TGTGCCAGCAGACAGGCTTACTCCTACGAGCAGTACTTC. Translated: CASRQAYSYEQYF.

The rearrangement links TRBV5-4 to TRBJ2-5; tentatively, D is TRBD2 (7 bases). Between the trimmed V and J ends, which lost 3 bases and 6 bases, there was a span of 21 bases. The CDR3 length is 16 residues. Germline V lookup: CDR1 SGHNT, CDR2 YYREEE (reference sequence). The CDR3 protein is CASSSGGGGPGKTQYF. The CDR3 nucleotides are TGTGCCAGCAGCTCTGGAGGGGGGGGGCCTGGAAAGACCCAGTACTTC. The entire variable domain, with the rest obtained from reference TRBV5-4 and TRBJ2-5, is as follows: ETGVTQSPTHLIKTRGQQVTLRCSSQSGHNTVSWYQQALGQGPQFIFQYYREEENGRGNFPPRFSGLQFPNYSSELNVNALELDDSALYLCASSSGGGGPGKTQYFGPGTRLLVL.

The chain joins TRBV18 to TRBJ1-1; 9 nucleotides match TRBD1. The CDR3 spans 17 residues. J lost 5 bases, V lost 4 bases, and 14 bases had no gene match. Germline CDR1 and CDR2: KGHSH and LQKENI. The CDR3 DNA reads TGTGCCAGCTCACGAACAGGGGGCAACACAGCTTGGACTGAAGCTTTCTTT. This codes for CASSRTGGNTAWTEAFF.

This clonotype turned up a few times. The chain is built from TRBV19 and TRBJ2-1; D possibly corresponds to TRBD2 (5 bases). The length of the CDR3 is 15 residues. Deletions cut 6 bases from V and 0 bases from J, with 12 bases between. Germline CDR1 LNHDA, CDR2 SQIVND (reference sequence). CDR3 sequence: CASSTTRSSYNEQFF. As DNA, the CDR3 is TGTGCCAGTAGCACTACTAGGAGCTCCTACAATGAGCAGTTCTTC. The variable domain in full, with the rest retrieved from reference TRBV19 and TRBJ2-1, is DGGITQSPKYLFRKEGQNVTLSCEQNLNHDAMYWYRQDPGQGLRLIYYSQIVNDFQKGDIAEGYSVSREKKESFPLTVTSAQKNPTAFYLCASSTTRSSYNEQFFGPGTRLTVL.

This clonotype came up a few times. The chain has TRBV20-1 and TRBJ2-3; 11 bases are shared with TRBD2. Germline CDR1 and CDR2: DFQATT and SNEGSKA (reference sequence). The trim removed 6 bases at V and 7 bases at J, leaving 6 bases unmatched. The CDR3 has 13 residues. CDR3 sequence: CSALGTSGYTQYF. The CDR3, as DNA: TGCAGTGCCCTGGGGACTAGCGGCTATACGCAGTATTTT.

This chain connects TRBV3-1 to TRBJ1-2; D is unresolved. V dropped 3 bases and J dropped 5 bases, with 10 bases sitting between them. This CDR3 contains 13 residues. Germline CDR1 is LGHDT and CDR2 is YNNKEL (reference sequence). The CDR3 is CASSQGVAYGYTF. CDR3 sequence (DNA): TGTGCCAGCAGCCAGGGAGTAGCGTATGGCTACACCTTC.

V and J are TRBV6-2 or TRBV6-3 and TRBJ1-5; TRBD1 is a possible D gene (6 bases). V shed 7 bases and J shed 0 bases, with 13 bases lying between them. The CDR3 runs to 15 residues. Germline lookup yields CDR1 MNHEY and CDR2 SVGEGT. Here the CDR3 DNA reads TGTGCCAGCATCAAGGACAGACTTAGCAATCAGCCCCAGCATTTT. This sequence encodes CASIKDRLSNQPQHF.

There are many counts of this clonotype. The chain has TRBV20-1 and TRBJ2-4; no firm D call. The CDR3 consists of 13 residues. The germline CDR1 and CDR2 sequences are DFQATT and SNEGSKA (reference sequence). In DNA, the CDR3 is TGCAGCCAGTTGACACGAGCCAAAAACATTCAGTACTTC. This sequence encodes CSQLTRAKNIQYF.

This clonotype was counted many times. The chain has TRBV6-1 and TRBJ2-7; 8 nucleotides align to TRBD2. V lost 6 bases to trimming and J lost 6 bases; unmatched junction nucleotides: 10. CDR3 size: 14 residues. Germline CDR1 and CDR2: MNHNS and SASEGT. The CDR3, as DNA: TGTGCCAGCAGGCCGACCGGGACTAGTAGCGAGCAGTACTTC. It codes for CASRPTGTSSEQYF.

This clonotype was counted a few times. The chain has TRBV11-2 and TRBJ1-1, with D perhaps TRBD1 (5 bases). Looked up from germline, CDR1 is SGHAT and CDR2 is FQNNGV. CDR3 length equals 15 residues. Trimming stripped 5 bases from V and 1 base from J, with 14 bases between. The CDR3 region is CASSTRQTQNTEAFF. The CDR3 nucleotides are TGTGCCAGCAGCACTCGACAGACCCAGAACACTGAAGCTTTCTTT.

This clonotype has more than one count but fewer than ten. The chain uses TRBV7-2 and TRBJ1-6; TRBD1 agrees at 9 bases. The CDR3 is 15 residues long. Germline V gives CDR1 SGHTA, CDR2 FQGNSA. J gave up 9 bases and V 0 bases, and 3 bases lay outside the gene matches. This chain's CDR3 is CASSLAGQGSSPLHF. CDR3 sequence (DNA): TGTGCCAGCAGCTTAGCAGGACAGGGGAGTTCACCCCTCCACTTT.

This clonotype has a handful of counts. The rearrangement links TRBV24-1 to TRBJ2-2; TRBD1 matches 8 bases. The CDR3 has 14 residues. Germline lookup yields CDR1 KGHDR and CDR2 SFDVKD. V lost 4 bases to trimming and J lost 4 bases; unmatched junction nucleotides: 1. CDR3 protein: CATSDTGGTGELFF. The CDR3 bases are TGTGCCACCAGTGACACAGGGGGCACCGGGGAGCTGTTTTTT.

This clonotype was detected only a few times. V and J are TRBV11-2 and TRBJ1-5; D not resolved. CDR3 size: 18 residues. Trimming left V 2 bases short and J 0 bases short, with 17 bases between. Germline assignment: CDR1 SGHAT and CDR2 FQNNGV. DNA for the CDR3: TGTGCCAGCAGCTTAAGCTCTTCGGCAGCTTATAGCAATCAGCCCCAGCATTTT. Its protein is CASSLSSSAAYSNQPQHF.

The V and J genes are TRBV7-2 and TRBJ2-2; D perhaps matches TRBD1 (5 bases). Germline V gives CDR1 SGHTA, CDR2 FQGNSA. V was trimmed by 5 bases and J by 1 base, leaving 14 bases between them. This CDR3 has 16 amino acids. For the CDR3, the DNA is TGTGCCAGCAGCGGAAGCCCAGGGATGAACACCGGGGAGCTGTTTTTT. It translates to CASSGSPGMNTGELFF. Based on the CDR3 plus reference TRBV7-2 and TRBJ2-2, the full variable domain is GAGVSQSPSNKVTEKGKDVELRCDPISGHTALYWYRQSLGQGLEFLIYFQGNSAPDKSGLPSDRFSAERTGGSVSTLTIQRTQQEDSAVYLCASSGSPGMNTGELFFGEGSRLTVL.

The gene calls are TRBV4-2 and TRBJ2-3; 7 bases are a match to TRBD2. Germline CDR1 LGHNA, CDR2 YNFKEQ. The CDR3 totals 15 residues. V gave up 0 bases and J gave up 4 bases; unmatched junction bases: 4. As DNA, the CDR3 is TGTGCCAGCAGCCAAGAACTAGCGAAGGCAGATACGCAGTATTTT. This translates into CASSQELAKADTQYF.